Presented here are 10 T cell receptor beta chains from one specimen sequenced in a study of cytomegalovirus exposure and HLA in healthy donors. Clones were sequenced by immunoSEQ multiplex PCR, and TCRdb holds only the in-frame ones, with some missing. Among 95,000 to 150,000 clones listed, approximately 81% were seen once. Sequencing was carried out using PBMCs. These receptors all come from a woman in her thirties in good health and CMV-seronegative.

This clone was counted a few times. This chain links TRBV10-3 with TRBJ2-1; 9 nucleotides line up with TRBD1. Unmatched junction bases numbered 2, after V lost 0 bases and J lost 8 bases. CDR1 and CDR2 from the germline V gene are ENHRY and SYGVKD. The CDR3 has 14 residues. The CDR3 DNA is TGTGCCATCAGTGAGTCAGACAGGGGGTATGAGCAGTTCTTC. Its protein product is CAISESDRGYEQFF.

J is TRBJ1-6 and V is TRBV30; no clear D. CDR3 length equals 14 residues. Germline CDR1 reads GTSNPN; CDR2 reads SVGIG (reference sequence). The V end lost 3 bases, the J end lost 7 bases, and 13 bases lay between the germline ends. This chain's CDR3 is CAWRGPGGNSPLHF. The CDR3 DNA reads as TGTGCCTGGAGAGGTCCGGGAGGAAATTCACCCCTCCACTTT.

The chain has TRBV27 and TRBJ2-1; 10 nucleotides agree with TRBD2. Trimming cost V 5 bases and J 4 bases; bases outside gene matches: 11. The CDR3 has 17 residues. Germline assignment: CDR1 MNHEY and CDR2 SMNVEV (reference sequence). The chain's CDR3 is CASSLLLSGGLYNEQFF. The CDR3 DNA reads as TGTGCCAGCAGTCTCCTCCTTAGCGGGGGGCTTTACAATGAGCAGTTCTTC.

This clone has a handful of counts. The gene calls are TRBV20-1 and TRBJ2-1, with TRBD2 matching over 7 bases. From germline, CDR1 is DFQATT and CDR2 SNEGSKA (reference sequence). Unmatched junction bases numbered 5, after V lost 6 bases and J lost 9 bases. There are 11 residues in the CDR3. The CDR3 coding sequence is TGCAGTGCCACCAGGACTAGTGAGCAGTTCTTC. It yields the protein CSATRTSEQFF.

The chain carries TRBV19 and TRBJ1-3, with 7 bases lining up with TRBD1. CDR3 length equals 14 residues. V lost 8 bases, J lost 0 bases, and 4 bases stayed unmatched. Germline assignment: CDR1 LNHDA and CDR2 SQIVND (reference sequence). The CDR3, as DNA: TGTGCCAGTCATGGACAGGACTCTGGAAACACCATATATTTT. As protein: CASHGQDSGNTIYF. Full variable domain (rest looked up from reference TRBV19 and TRBJ1-3): DGGITQSPKYLFRKEGQNVTLSCEQNLNHDAMYWYRQDPGQGLRLIYYSQIVNDFQKGDIAEGYSVSREKKESFPLTVTSAQKNPTAFYLCASHGQDSGNTIYFGEGSWLTVV.

The V gene is TRBV5-4, the J gene TRBJ1-2; 8 bases agree with TRBD1. The CDR3 spans 15 residues. J gave up 3 bases and V 0 bases, and 4 bases lay outside the gene matches. From germline, CDR1 is SGHNT and CDR2 YYREEE (reference sequence). CDR3 sequence: CASSLAVQGDYGYTF. The DNA of the CDR3 is TGTGCCAGCAGCTTGGCCGTACAGGGGGACTATGGCTACACCTTC.

This clone was seen only once. The chain couples TRBV2 to TRBJ1-1; D is uncertain. This CDR3 region has 14 residues. V lost 4 bases and J 6 bases, leaving 15 bases between the germline ends. Per the germline V gene, CDR1 is SNHLY and CDR2 is FYNNEI. Written as DNA, the CDR3 is TGTGCCAGCAGTGTGGGCACCCTGGGTGCTGAAGCTTTCTTT. This gives the protein CASSVGTLGAEAFF.

The chain carries TRBV7-2 and TRBJ2-1, with 7 bases identical to TRBD1. The V and J ends lost 5 bases and 8 bases, in that order; junction bases with no gene match: 3. This CDR3 has 12 residues. Germline V CDR1 and CDR2: SGHTA, FQGNSA. CDR3 in amino acids: CASSLTGYEQFF. In DNA, the CDR3 is TGTGCCAGCAGCCTGACAGGGTATGAGCAGTTCTTC.

This sequence joins TRBV10-2 and TRBJ2-1; 11 bases are a match to TRBD2. The length of the CDR3 is 16 residues. Germline assignment: CDR1 WSHSY and CDR2 SAAADI. The trim removed 4 bases at V and 1 base at J, leaving 3 bases unmatched. For the CDR3, the DNA is TGCGCCAGCAGTGTCCCTAGCGGGGGGTCCTACAATGAGCAGTTCTTC. Translation: CASSVPSGGSYNEQFF.

The rearrangement joins TRBV19 to TRBJ2-5; 9 bases align to TRBD2. V lost 5 bases, J lost 2 bases, and 9 bases stayed unmatched. This CDR3 has 16 amino acids. Germline loops: CDR1 LNHDA, CDR2 SQIVND (reference sequence). CDR3 sequence reads: CASSVGTSPSQETQYF. The CDR3 region has the DNA TGTGCCAGTAGTGTCGGGACTAGCCCCTCTCAAGAGACCCAGTACTTC.